This T cell receptor beta chain is from a study of human T cells and chemical hapten exposure. Looking at the study overall: Sensitization applied 2% DPC to approximately 2 cm by approximately 2 cm of upper inner arm skin.

CDR3 size: 14 residues. Germline V gene sequence: CDR1 MNHEY, CDR2 SVGAGI. V lost 6 bases, J lost 7 bases, and 15 bases lay in between. Time point given: pre-sensitization, week 0. Sample treatment: therapeutic diphenylcyclopropenone sensitization with weekly scalp DPC. TCRdb used MiXCR to reprocess the RACE reads, holding one entry per CDR3 protein. The sample has 300,000 to 450,000 distinct CDR3 sequences, about 5.1% seen once. This clonotype was seen ten or more times. Sequenced material: whole blood, taken in connection with sensitization to the hapten diphenylcyclopropenone (DPC). The sequence was collected from a woman between 50 and 59 years old with alopecia areata. Some clones in this sample may be carry-over from other donors' samples. The chain uses TRBV6-5 and TRBJ1-4; maybe TRBD1 (6 bases). For the CDR3, the DNA is TGTGCCAGCAGGACCCAGGGGTTGTCTGAAAAACTGTTTTTT. Encoded protein: CASRTQGLSEKLFF.